This TCR beta chain was obtained from a study of human T cells and chemical hapten exposure. Findings and caveats of the study: In comparison with controls, expanded TCRs gave rise to a significantly larger number of large CDR3 similarity clusters. Among TCRs, those above 1 in 1000 frequency were unaffected by DPC sensitization.

TCRdb fed the RACE reads into MiXCR, producing one record per CDR3 protein. The sample shows approximately 49,000 distinct CDR3 sequences, roughly 9.5% of them seen only once. This clonotype was counted at least ten times. The antigen remains undetermined. Time point denoted: patch test 1, 2 weeks after DPC sensitization. Treatment specified: therapeutic diphenylcyclopropenone sensitization with weekly scalp DPC. The CDR3 runs to 14 residues. Germline CDR1 reads SGHKS; CDR2 reads YYEKEE (reference sequence). Trimming shortened V by 4 bases and J by 8 bases, and 15 bases separated the two germline ends.

This receptor was identified in a woman in her 50s with alopecia areata. Some clones in this sample may be carry-over from other donors' samples. The chain carries TRBV5-5 and TRBJ1-4, with D maybe TRBD1 (5 bases). Sequenced material: whole blood, taken in connection with sensitization to the hapten diphenylcyclopropenone (DPC). CDR3 region: CASSVAGTPEKLFF. The CDR3 DNA sequence: TGTGCCAGCAGCGTAGCCGGGACGCCCGAAAAACTGTTTTTT.